Only a few counts were recorded for the clone carrying this T cell receptor beta chain. Original analysis: Using reference gene primer amplification, nucleated cell counts were estimated. Sequencing was performed with immunoSEQ multiplex PCR; in TCRdb, only in-frame clones are kept and a portion is missing. V, J and clone size reflect that table, while D and trimming were determined from the DNA. There are roughly 200,000 clones in the sample; roughly 84% occur only once, and 3.2% lies in the top ten. This specimen comes from a study of blood T cell repertoires in COVID-19. Whole-study context: Some COVID-19 samples were acute and others convalescent; all came from the United States, Italy and Spain. In each case, the material was cDNA or gDNA derived from T cells, B-cell-depleted T cells, or PBMCs.

J was trimmed by 10 bases and V by 6 bases; bases with no gene match: 12. Germline loops: CDR1 MNHEY, CDR2 SMNVEV (reference sequence). The CDR3 is 15 amino acids. Shortly before study entry, within 2 weeks, exposed participants had met a COVID-19 case. This receptor was identified in a woman under 40 who had been exposed to COVID-19. The genes are TRBV27 and TRBJ1-6; 7 nucleotides align to TRBD1. The sequencing sample was made of PBMCs or T cells enriched from blood (not recorded which). This CDR3 reads CASRPNDRAASPLHF. CDR3 nucleotides: TGTGCCAGCAGACCAAACGACAGGGCGGCCTCACCCCTCCACTTT.